A selection of T cell receptor beta chains follows, all from one sample in a study of radiotherapy plus CTLA-4 blockade in lung cancer. Only in-frame clones appear in the TCRdb table, and some are missing; sequencing was by immunoSEQ multiplex PCR. Here the sample spans about 28,000 clones, about 72% being singletons. Specimen: peripheral blood, collected from a patient treated with radiotherapy plus ipilimumab. These receptors all stem from a human donor with non-small cell lung cancer who had stable disease on radiotherapy plus ipilimumab. Each CDR3 is given with its conserved first and last residue. D genes are given only for firm matches. Part of the rows lack a size; the others show once, few, many or a class for expanded clones.

D	J	V	size	DNA	CDR3
-	TRBJ2-7	TRBV5-6	-	TGTGCCAGCAGCTCCCTCCAGGTCGACAGCTCCTACGAGCAGTACTTC	CASSSLQVDSSYEQYF
TRBD1	TRBJ1-5	TRBV7-2	-	TGTGCCAGCAGCTTAGTAACAGGGGGGAATCAGCCCCAGCATTTT	CASSLVTGGNQPQHF
-	TRBJ1-3	TRBV2	once	TGTGCCAGCAGTGAAGGCGCAGTCTCTGGAAACACCATATATTTT	CASSEGAVSGNTIYF
TRBD1	TRBJ1-1	TRBV7-3	-	TGTGCCAGCAGCTTACAGGGGGAGACTGAAGCTTTCTTT	CASSLQGETEAFF
-	TRBJ1-3	TRBV4-3	-	TGCGCCAGCAGCCAAGATCCGGGCTTTGGAAACACCATATATTTT	CASSQDPGFGNTIYF
-	TRBJ1-4	TRBV19	-	TGTGCCAGTAGTATGGGACACGGTAATGAAAAACTGTTTTTT	CASSMGHGNEKLFF
-	TRBJ2-2	TRBV4-3	-	TGCGCCAGCAGCCTGCGGATGTCGGGCGGGGAGCTGTTTTTT	CASSLRMSGGELFF
-	TRBJ1-6	TRBV6-5	-	TGTGCCAGCAGTCAAACCCAAAGTAATTCACCCCTCCACTTT	CASSQTQSNSPLHF
-	TRBJ1-4	TRBV7-9	-	TGTGCCAGCAGCGTACCGGGGGCGGGGGAAAAACTGTTTTTT	CASSVPGAGEKLFF
TRBD1	TRBJ1-2	TRBV10-1	-	TGCGCCAGCAGTAAGGACAGACAGGGCCGCGTGAACTATGGCTACACCTTC	CASSKDRQGRVNYGYTF
-	TRBJ2-3	TRBV7-2	-	TGTGCCAGCAGCTTAGTAGGGACAAGCTTCACAGATACGCAGTATTTT	CASSLVGTSFTDTQYF
-	TRBJ1-2	TRBV15	-	TGTGCCACCAGCAGAGAATATTCCGGGACACCGGACTATGGCTACACCTTC	CATSREYSGTPDYGYTF
-	TRBJ1-4	TRBV19	-	TGTGCCAGTACCCTGGGTCGGACAGTAGAAAAACTGTTTTTT	CASTLGRTVEKLFF
TRBD2	TRBJ2-1	TRBV11-3	few	TGTGCCAGCAGGCCTAGCGGGGGACCCGATGAGCAGTTCTTC	CASRPSGGPDEQFF
TRBD1	TRBJ2-2	TRBV10-1	-	TGCGCCAGCAGTTCCACAGGGGTGAAGGCCGGGGAGCTGTTTTTT	CASSSTGVKAGELFF
-	TRBJ2-7	TRBV7-9	-	TGTGCCAGCAGCTTAAAAATGGGGCTATACGAGCAGTACTTC	CASSLKMGLYEQYF
TRBD2	TRBJ2-1	TRBV9	-	TGTGCCAGCACCAAACTAGCGGGGGCCCACAATGAGCAGTTCTTC	CASTKLAGAHNEQFF
TRBD2	TRBJ2-3	TRBV5-1	few	TGCGCCAGCAGCATGGGACTAGCGGGGGGGCGAAGCACAGATACGCAGTATTTT	CASSMGLAGGRSTDTQYF
TRBD2	TRBJ2-7	TRBV5-1	-	TGCGCCAGCAGCTCGGGACTAGCGGGGGCCCACGAGCAGTACTTC	CASSSGLAGAHEQYF
-	TRBJ1-1	TRBV30	few	TGTGCCTCTCTCCAGGAAGGGCACACTGAAGCTTTCTTT	CASLQEGHTEAFF
-	TRBJ1-1	TRBV5-8	-	TGTGCCAGCAGCTTGACAAGTATGAACACTGAAGCTTTCTTT	CASSLTSMNTEAFF
TRBD1	TRBJ2-2	TRBV2	few	TGTGCCAGCACACGGGACAGGGGGACCGGGGAGCTGTTTTTT	CASTRDRGTGELFF
TRBD1	TRBJ1-3	TRBV9	-	TGTGCCAGCAGCGGGGACAGGGTAATAAACACCATATATTTT	CASSGDRVINTIYF
-	TRBJ2-3	TRBV11-3	-	TGTGCCAGCAGCCCTACAGGGGCGGGGGGAGATACGCAGTATTTT	CASSPTGAGGDTQYF
-	TRBJ2-2	TRBV9	-	TGTGCCAGCAACAGACAGACTACCGACGCCGGGGAGCTGTTTTTT	CASNRQTTDAGELFF
-	TRBJ2-5	TRBV11-2	-	TGTGCCAGCAGCTCTAGCGTCAGAGAGACCCAGTACTTC	CASSSSVRETQYF
-	TRBJ2-2	TRBV28	-	TGTGCCAGCATTAGACCCCCTCCGAATCATGTTTCCGGGGAGCTGTTTTTT	CASIRPPPNHVSGELFF
TRBD1	TRBJ1-1	TRBV7-2	-	TGTGCCAGCAGCACCGCCGGGACAGGGAAGACCCGCACTGAAGCTTTCTTT	CASSTAGTGKTRTEAFF
TRBD2	TRBJ2-3	TRBV10-2	once	TGCGCCAGCAGAATAGCGGGGGGCAGGGATACGCAGTATTTT	CASRIAGGRDTQYF
TRBD1	TRBJ1-1	TRBV6-5	-	TGTGCCAGCCGACCGACAGGGCGCGAAGCTTTCTTT	CASRPTGREAFF
TRBD1	TRBJ1-1	TRBV7-2	-	TGTGCCAGCAGCCCGGACAGGGGGTACACTGAAGCTTTCTTT	CASSPDRGYTEAFF
-	TRBJ1-2	TRBV9	-	TGTGCCAGCACAGACGGGTGGGGGCGCGGGAACTATGGCTACACCTTC	CASTDGWGRGNYGYTF
-	TRBJ2-6	TRBV19	-	TGTGCCAGTAGTATCGTCGGGCCCTCTGGGGCCAACGTCCTGACTTTC	CASSIVGPSGANVLTF
-	TRBJ2-5	TRBV18	-	TGTGCCAGCTCGCTAGGGGCAGAAGAGACCCAGTACTTC	CASSLGAEETQYF
TRBD2	TRBJ2-1	TRBV14	-	TGTGCCAGCAGCCAAGTATTCGGGGGGAGTGAGCAGTTCTTC	CASSQVFGGSEQFF
-	TRBJ1-6	TRBV10-2	few	TGCGCCAGCAGTGAGGGCCAGGGCTTGGTTTCACCCCTCCACTTT	CASSEGQGLVSPLHF
TRBD1	TRBJ1-1	TRBV5-1	-	TGCGCCAGCAGCTTGGACGGGACAGGGGTCACTGAAGCTTTCTTT	CASSLDGTGVTEAFF
TRBD1	TRBJ1-1	TRBV5-6	-	TGTGCCAGCAGCTTGGACAATGGACAGGGGGATCCAGCTTTCTTT	CASSLDNGQGDPAFF
-	TRBJ2-2	TRBV9	-	TGTGCCAGCGGCGTAGGAGACATCCCGAACACCGGGGAGCTGTTTTTT	CASGVGDIPNTGELFF
-	TRBJ1-5	TRBV6-1	-	TGTGCCAGCAGTCCCAGCGGGGGTAGCAATCAGCCCCAGCATTTT	CASSPSGGSNQPQHF
-	TRBJ1-1	TRBV5-5	-	TGTGCCAGCAGCTTGGCAGGAAACACTGAAGCTTTCTTT	CASSLAGNTEAFF
-	TRBJ1-2	TRBV6-1	once	TGTGCCAGCAGTGCCCAGGGCCGAGGCTACACCTTC	CASSAQGRGYTF
-	TRBJ1-1	TRBV2	-	TGTGCCAGCAGTGAAGGCAGGGTGGCAAAGACTGAAGCTTTCTTT	CASSEGRVAKTEAFF
-	TRBJ1-6	TRBV5-1	once	TGCGCCAGCAGCTTACAGGACGGCTATAATTCACCCCTCCACTTT	CASSLQDGYNSPLHF
TRBD1	TRBJ2-2	TRBV4-1	-	TGCGCCAGCAGCCAAGAGGGACAGGGGGCGGGCACCGGGGAGCTGTTTTTT	CASSQEGQGAGTGELFF
-	TRBJ1-1	TRBV18	-	TGTGCCAGCGCCCAGGGGCGCGGTTGGTTGAACACTGAAGCTTTCTTT	CASAQGRGWLNTEAFF
-	TRBJ1-4	TRBV6-1	few	TGTGCCAGCAGTGACGGTTATGAAAAACTGTTTTTT	CASSDGYEKLFF
-	TRBJ2-5	TRBV11-3	-	TGTGCCAGCAGCTACGATAGGGGGACCCAGTACTTC	CASSYDRGTQYF
-	TRBJ1-6	TRBV18	few	TGTGCCAGCTCACCCCCTCCGGCAAATTCACCCCTCCACTTT	CASSPPPANSPLHF
-	TRBJ1-1	TRBV14	few	TGTGCCAGCAGCCAACTGCGCCAGGGCAACACTGAAGCTTTCTTT	CASSQLRQGNTEAFF
-	TRBJ2-6	TRBV6-5	-	TGTGCCAGCAGAAAGATTGGGGCCAACGTCCTGACTTTC	CASRKIGANVLTF
-	TRBJ1-5	TRBV10-3	-	TGTGCCATCAGTGACCCAGGGCATAGCAATCAGCCCCAGCATTTT	CAISDPGHSNQPQHF
-	TRBJ1-5	TRBV4-1	-	TGCGCCAGCAGCCAAGAAGAAGGGAAGGATCAGCCCCAGCATTTT	CASSQEEGKDQPQHF
TRBD1	TRBJ1-2	TRBV19	-	TGTGCCAGTAGTACGATGACAGGGGGAGGCTATGGCTACACCTTC	CASSTMTGGGYGYTF
TRBD1	TRBJ1-1	TRBV6-5	-	TGTGCCAGCAGTTATTCGGGACAGGGAACGGCCACTGAAGCTTTCTTT	CASSYSGQGTATEAFF